What follows describes a single TCR beta chain. The antigen is undetermined. This specimen belongs to a study of cytomegalovirus exposure and HLA in healthy donors. Study background: In an early release, HLA-typed donors contributed approximately 82 million unique TCR sequences. The study, taken as a whole, reports: Many donors carried some public TCRs, although rarity characterized most TCR sequences.

The PCR had 60 Vbeta and 13 Jbeta primers. The assay was immunoSEQ multiplex PCR, and TCRdb's table has in-frame clones only and misses some. The table shows some 130,000 clones, with about 64% occurring only once. Donors sampled were nominally healthy, though unrecorded immune exposures were likely. CDR3 size: 15 residues. Per germline, CDR1 SGHTA and CDR2 FQGNSA. The V gene end was trimmed by 4 bases and the J gene end by 8 bases; junction bases not matched to a gene: 5. The chain links TRBV7-2 to TRBJ1-6, with 10 bases lining up with TRBD1. The receptor comes from a woman between 40 and 55 years old in good health and CMV-seronegative. Sequenced: PBMCs. The CDR3 loop is CASSWGQGQDSPLHF. The DNA for the CDR3 is TGTGCCAGCAGCTGGGGACAGGGGCAAGATTCACCCCTCCACTTT.